This T cell receptor beta chain is from a study of OX40 agonist ivuxolimab in advanced cancers. Study-wide background: Under the entry rules, prior anti-PD-1, anti-PD-L1 or anti-CTLA-4 therapy was allowed, and approximately 36% had some.

Notes on the study in general: Antigen specificity of clonally expanded peripheral T cells was not established.

This table comes from immunoSEQ multiplex PCR, and its TCRdb copy is limited to in-frame clones, with some not included. The table lists fewer than 90,000 clones, 85% to 90% of them singletons, with roughly 0.8% in the top ten. The CDR3 extends over 18 amino acids. To note about this clone: As yet, its antigen is unknown.

This rearrangement joins TRBV21-1 to TRBJ2-1; the D call TRBD2 from the table was never checked on the DNA. TRBV21-1 is deemed a pseudogene. Sequenced material: CD4+ or CD8+ T cells sorted from blood, taken in a trial of the OX40 agonist ivuxolimab. The sequence was obtained from an adult with an advanced solid tumor such as melanoma, head and neck, liver or kidney cancer. CDR3 sequence (DNA): TGTGCCAGCAGCAATAACGGTAGGGGTAGCGGGGCCTACAATGAGCAGTTCTTC. It encodes CASSNNGRGSGAYNEQFF.